The TCR beta chain described here comes from a study of control samples from healthy donors and cancer patients. Trimming pared 8 bases from V and 0 bases from J, leaving 13 bases between. CDR3 length: 13 residues. The germline gives CDR1 SQVTM, CDR2 ANQGSEA. The table came from immunoSEQ multiplex PCR; TCRdb's copy has only in-frame clones and leaves some out. The sample lists under 90,000 clones, 85% to 95% occurring once. The chain couples TRBV29-1 to TRBJ1-1, with D perhaps TRBD1 (5 bases). Specimen: blood. The sequence came from a woman aged 55-75 years in good health. The CDR3 protein is CSSTVDMNTEAFF. The CDR3 DNA reads TGCAGCTCGACAGTCGATATGAACACTGAAGCTTTCTTT.